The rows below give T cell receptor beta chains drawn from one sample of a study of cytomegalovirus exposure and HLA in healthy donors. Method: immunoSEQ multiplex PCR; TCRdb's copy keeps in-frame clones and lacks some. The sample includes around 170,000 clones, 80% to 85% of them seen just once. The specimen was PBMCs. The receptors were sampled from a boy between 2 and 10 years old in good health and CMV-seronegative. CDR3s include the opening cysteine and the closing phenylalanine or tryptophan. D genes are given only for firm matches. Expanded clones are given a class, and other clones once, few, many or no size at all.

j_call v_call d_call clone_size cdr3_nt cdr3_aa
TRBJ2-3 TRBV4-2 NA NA TGTGCCACAGACGAAAGGGGCCGGGGGTCGGATACGCAGTATTTT CATDERGRGSDTQYF
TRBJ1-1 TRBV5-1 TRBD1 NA TGCGCCAGCAGCTCATCGGTCAGGGGGAGCACTGAAGCTTTCTTT CASSSSVRGSTEAFF
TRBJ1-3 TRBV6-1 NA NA TGTGCCAGCAGTGAACAGGTGTCTGGAAACACCATATATTTT CASSEQVSGNTIYF
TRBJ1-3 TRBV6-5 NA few TGTGCCAGCACGGGGGGAACGGACGGAAACACCATATATTTT CASTGGTDGNTIYF
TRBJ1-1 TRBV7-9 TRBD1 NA TGTTCCAGCTACACAGGGGACACTGAAGCTTTCTTT CSSYTGDTEAFF
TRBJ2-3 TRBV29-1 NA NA TGCAGCGTTGAAGGGCGCCTGACAAGGCAAGATACGCAGTATTTT CSVEGRLTRQDTQYF
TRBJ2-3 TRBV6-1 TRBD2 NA TGTGCCAGCAGTGCCACTAGCGCCCTTCCAGATACGCAGTATTTT CASSATSALPDTQYF
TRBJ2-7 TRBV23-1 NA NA TGCGCCAGCAGTCAAAGGAGGGACAGAGCATACGAGCAGTACTTC CASSQRRDRAYEQYF
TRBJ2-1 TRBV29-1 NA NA TGCAGCGTTGACCTAGGCAGTGAGCAGTTCTTC CSVDLGSEQFF
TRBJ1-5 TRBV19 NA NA TGTGCCAGTAGTATAGATGGGGGAGGGCTGAGTCAGCCCCAGCATTTT CASSIDGGGLSQPQHF
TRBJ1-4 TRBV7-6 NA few TGTGCCAGCAGCTTAGTACAGGGTCGGGAAAAACTGTTTTTT CASSLVQGREKLFF
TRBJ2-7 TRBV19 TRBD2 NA TGTGCCAGTAGTATGGGTAACGGGAGGCCCCTCTTTTCCTACGAGCAGTACTTC CASSMGNGRPLFSYEQYF
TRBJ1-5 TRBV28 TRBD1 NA TGTGCCAGCAGTTCCTCCGGACAGGGAAGTCAGCCCCAGCATTTT CASSSSGQGSQPQHF
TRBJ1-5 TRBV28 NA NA TGTGCCAGCAGCCTCGGGGAGCCCCAGCATTTT CASSLGEPQHF
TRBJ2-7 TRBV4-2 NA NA TGTGCCAGCAGCCAAGAAAGTGAGGCGACCTACGAGCAGTACTTC CASSQESEATYEQYF
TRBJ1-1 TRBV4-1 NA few TGCGCCAGCAGCCAGCTAACAGGGCAGGAAGCTTTCTTT CASSQLTGQEAFF
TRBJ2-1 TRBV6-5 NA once TGTGCCAGCAGTGTCAGGGGCTCCTACAATGAGCAGTTCTTC CASSVRGSYNEQFF
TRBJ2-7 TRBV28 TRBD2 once TGTGCCAGCAGTTTATTGGCTAGCGGTTTCTACGAGCAGTACTTC CASSLLASGFYEQYF
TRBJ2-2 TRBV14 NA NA TGTGCCAGCAGCCACGGCCCTCGGAGCGCCGGGGAGCTGTTTTTT CASSHGPRSAGELFF
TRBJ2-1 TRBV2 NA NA TGTGCCAGCAGTGAAGCGGGAGTAGTATCCAATGAGCAGTTCTTC CASSEAGVVSNEQFF
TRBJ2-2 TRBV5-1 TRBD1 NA TGCGCCAGCAGCTTGGCCGGGACAGGGGCTGGCGGGGAGCTGTTTTTT CASSLAGTGAGGELFF
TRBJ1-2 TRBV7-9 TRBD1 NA TGTGCCAGCAGCTTTGACAGGGGGCTGGATGGCTACACCTTC CASSFDRGLDGYTF
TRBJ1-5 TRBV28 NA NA TGTGCCAGCAGTTTAAGGCTCCAGGGGCACCAGCATTTT CASSLRLQGHQHF
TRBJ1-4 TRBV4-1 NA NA TGCGCCAGCAGCCAAGTGGGGCCAAACCTAGGCGAAAAACTGTTTTTT CASSQVGPNLGEKLFF
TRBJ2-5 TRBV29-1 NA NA TGCAGCGTTGAAGTACGGGACACACAAGAGACCCAGTACTTC CSVEVRDTQETQYF
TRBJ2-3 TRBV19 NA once TGTGCCAGTAGTATCGCAGGGTTCACAGATACGCAGTATTTT CASSIAGFTDTQYF
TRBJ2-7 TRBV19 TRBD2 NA TGTGCCAGTAGGCCTCTAGCGGGAGGGGCTTACGAGCAGTACTTC CASRPLAGGAYEQYF
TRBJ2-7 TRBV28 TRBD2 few TGTGCCAGCAGTTCTATAGCGGGAGGGGCCTACGAGCAGTACTTC CASSSIAGGAYEQYF
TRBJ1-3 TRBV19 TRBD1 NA TGTGCCAGTAGTTCACGGACAGGGGGCTCTGGAAACACCATATATTTT CASSSRTGGSGNTIYF
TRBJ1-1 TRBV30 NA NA TGTGCCTGGAGTCGCGGGGGAAACACTGAAGCTTTCTTT CAWSRGGNTEAFF
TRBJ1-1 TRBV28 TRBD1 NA TGTGCCAGCAGTTCATGGCAGGGGGCTAACATAAACACTGAAGCTTTCTTT CASSSWQGANINTEAFF
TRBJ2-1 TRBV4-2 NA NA TGTGCCAGCAGCCGACTTGGGTACTCCTACAATGAGCAGTTCTTC CASSRLGYSYNEQFF
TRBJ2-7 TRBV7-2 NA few TGTGCCAGCAGCTTAGAAACGGGGGGCGGAACCTACGAGCAGTACTTC CASSLETGGGTYEQYF
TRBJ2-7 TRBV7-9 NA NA TGTGCCAGCAGCTTAGGTCGGGGCAGGGGAACCCACGAGCAGTACTTC CASSLGRGRGTHEQYF
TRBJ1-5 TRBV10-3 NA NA TGTGCCATCAGCGGGGACGGGGGGAATCAGCCCCAGCATTTT CAISGDGGNQPQHF
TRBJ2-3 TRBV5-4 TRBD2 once TGTGCCAGCAGCTTCCGGACTAGACGGGGTACAGATACGCAGTATTTT CASSFRTRRGTDTQYF
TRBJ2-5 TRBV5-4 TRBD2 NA TGTGCCAGCAGCTTGGTGGCTAGCGGCTTGGGAGAGACCCAGTACTTC CASSLVASGLGETQYF
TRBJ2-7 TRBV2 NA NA TGTGCCAGCAGGGGAGAGCTCTACGAGCAGTACTTC CASRGELYEQYF
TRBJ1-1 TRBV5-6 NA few TGTGCCAGCAGCTTGATTAGCACTGAAGCTTTCTTT CASSLISTEAFF
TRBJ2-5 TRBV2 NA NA TGTGCCAGCAGGGTGAGGCCGGGGGAGACCCAGTACTTC CASRVRPGETQYF
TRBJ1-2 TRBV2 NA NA TGTGCCAGCAGTGAAGCCAGGGAGGACGGCTACACCTTC CASSEAREDGYTF
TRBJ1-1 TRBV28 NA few TGTGCCAGCAGGATGAACAGGGTCAGGAACACTGAAGCTTTCTTT CASRMNRVRNTEAFF
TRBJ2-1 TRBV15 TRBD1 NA TGTGCCACCAGCAGAGACGACAGGGGGGTTTACAATGAGCAGTTCTTC CATSRDDRGVYNEQFF
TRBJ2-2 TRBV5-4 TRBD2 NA TGTGCCAGCAGCTACCGTCTAGCGGGTCTTTACACCGGGGAGCTGTTTTTT CASSYRLAGLYTGELFF
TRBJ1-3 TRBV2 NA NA TGTGCCACTTTGACAGGAGCCTCTGGAAACACCATATATTTT CATLTGASGNTIYF
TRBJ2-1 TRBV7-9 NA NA TGTGCCAGCAGCCCCGAGTACAATGAGCAGTTCTTC CASSPEYNEQFF
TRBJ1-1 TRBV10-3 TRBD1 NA TGTGCCATCAGTGAAGGGCAGGGGGCTATGAACACTGAAGCTTTCTTT CAISEGQGAMNTEAFF
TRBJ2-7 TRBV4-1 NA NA TGCGCCAGCAGCCAGGGCCCCACAGGGAGCGAGCAGTACTTC CASSQGPTGSEQYF
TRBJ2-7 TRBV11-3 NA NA TGTGCCAGCAGCCAGAGGGGCAGGGGGGCCTACGAGCAGTACTTC CASSQRGRGAYEQYF
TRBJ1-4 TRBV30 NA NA TGTGCCTGGAGTGTGGGGGGGAGCAATGAAAAACTGTTTTTT CAWSVGGSNEKLFF